Listed below are T cell receptor beta chains from one sample, sequenced in a study of radiotherapy plus CTLA-4 blockade in lung cancer. Using immunoSEQ multiplex PCR, the repertoire was profiled, and TCRdb retains in-frame clones only, with some absent. The sample has roughly 60,000 clones; around 77% are singletons. The sequencing here drew on peripheral blood, taken from a patient treated with radiotherapy plus ipilimumab. Every receptor here comes from a human donor with non-small cell lung cancer who had a complete response to radiotherapy plus ipilimumab. The CDR3 runs from the conserved cysteine through the conserved F or W. D genes are given only for firm matches. Clone size appears in some rows only: once, few, many, or a class for an expanded clone.

d_gene	v_gene	j_gene	abundance	len	CDR3aa	CDR3nt
TRBD1	TRBV7-9	TRBJ1-1	.	16	CASSLQGQGLAAEAFF	TGTGCCAGCAGCTTACAGGGACAGGGATTAGCGGCCGAAGCTTTCTTT
TRBD1	TRBV19	TRBJ1-4	.	15	CASRNRDRGNEKLFF	TGTGCCAGTAGGAACCGGGACAGGGGGAATGAAAAACTGTTTTTT
.	TRBV15	TRBJ1-3	few	17	CATSSPREGSSGNTIYF	TGTGCCACCAGCAGTCCCCGGGAGGGGTCCTCTGGAAACACCATATATTTT
.	TRBV5-1	TRBJ2-5	.	12	CASSLRGDTQYF	TGCGCCAGCAGCCTCAGGGGTGACACCCAGTACTTC
TRBD1	TRBV28	TRBJ1-5	once	16	CASSFLTGAPNQPQHF	TGTGCCAGCAGTTTTTTGACAGGGGCCCCCAATCAGCCCCAGCATTTT
.	TRBV30	TRBJ1-3	.	15	CAWRDTPSSGNTIYF	TGTGCCTGGAGAGACACTCCGAGCTCTGGAAACACCATATATTTT
TRBD1	TRBV29-1	TRBJ2-7	.	14	CSVRGQGVTYEQYF	TGCAGCGTTAGGGGACAGGGGGTTACCTACGAGCAGTACTTC
.	TRBV18	TRBJ2-2	.	15	CASSVNGGNTGELFF	TGTGCCAGCTCAGTGAACGGGGGGAACACCGGGGAGCTGTTTTTT
.	TRBV10-2	TRBJ2-1	.	13	CASSRAAYNEQFF	TGCGCCAGCAGCAGGGCGGCCTACAATGAGCAGTTCTTC
.	TRBV4-3	TRBJ1-1	few	14	CASRLEAVNTEAFF	TGCGCCAGCAGATTAGAGGCAGTGAACACTGAAGCTTTCTTT
.	TRBV19	TRBJ1-5	.	15	CASSIRDYSNQPQHF	TGTGCCAGTAGTATACGGGACTATAGCAATCAGCCCCAGCATTTT